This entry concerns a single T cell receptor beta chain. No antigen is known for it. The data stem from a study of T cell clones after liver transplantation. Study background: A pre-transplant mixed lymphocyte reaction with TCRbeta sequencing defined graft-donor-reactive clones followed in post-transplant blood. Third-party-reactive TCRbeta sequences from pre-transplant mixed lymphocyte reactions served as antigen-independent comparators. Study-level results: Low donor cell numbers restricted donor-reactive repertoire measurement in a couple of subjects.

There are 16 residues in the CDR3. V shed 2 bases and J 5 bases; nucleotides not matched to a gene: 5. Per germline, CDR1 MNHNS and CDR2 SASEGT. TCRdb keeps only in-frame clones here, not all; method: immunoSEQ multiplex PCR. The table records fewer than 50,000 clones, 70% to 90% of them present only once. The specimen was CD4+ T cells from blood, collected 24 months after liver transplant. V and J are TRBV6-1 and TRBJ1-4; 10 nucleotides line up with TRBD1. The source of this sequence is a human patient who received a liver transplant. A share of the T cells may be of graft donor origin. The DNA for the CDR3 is TGTGCCAGCAGTGAACTACGGACAGGGGGAAATGAAAAACTGTTTTTT. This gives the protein CASSELRTGGNEKLFF.